This TCR beta chain is drawn from a study of post-analysis software for immune sequencing data. Overall study context: The courses of disease that were included comprised relapsing-remitting, secondary progressive and progressive-relapsing multiple sclerosis. General observations from the study: Included in a set of a few TRBV segments more frequent in patients than controls were TRBV5-6, TRBV5-1 and TRBV20-1. By F measure, strong co-clustering occurred among samples prepared in the same batch.

The CDR3 sequence is 15 residues long. V was trimmed by 3 bases and J by 0 bases, leaving 6 bases between them. The germline gives CDR1 MDHEN, CDR2 SYDVKM. A remark on this clonotype: The target antigen is unknown.

Unique molecular identifiers featured in each of the TCR beta cDNA libraries. Yield was approximately 500,000 cDNA molecules from around 0.96 to 9.9 million T cells. TCRdb fed the PCR reads into MiXCR, producing one record per CDR3 protein. The table includes 500,000 to 600,000 distinct CDR3 sequences, roughly 40% detected once. The rearrangement uses TRBV28 and TRBJ2-6; D ambiguous. The source material was blood. This TCR came from a girl aged 10 to 17 with multiple sclerosis. The CDR3 region is CASSFLISGANVLTF. CDR3 sequence (DNA): TGTGCCAGCAGTTTCCTGATCTCTGGGGCCAACGTCCTGACTTTC.